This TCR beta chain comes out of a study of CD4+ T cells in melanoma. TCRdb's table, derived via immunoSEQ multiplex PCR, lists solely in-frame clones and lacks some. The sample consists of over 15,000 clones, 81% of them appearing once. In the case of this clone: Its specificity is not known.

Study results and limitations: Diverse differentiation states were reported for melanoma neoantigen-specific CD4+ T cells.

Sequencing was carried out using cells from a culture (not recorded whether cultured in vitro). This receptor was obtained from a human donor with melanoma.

The CDR3 coding sequence is TGCGCCAGCAGCCCCCACGGGGTAACAGACGCCGGGGAGCTGTTTTTT. As protein: CASSPHGVTDAGELFF. The V and J genes are TRBV4-1 and TRBJ2-2; tentatively, D is TRBD2 (5 bases). The germline V and J ends were trimmed by 4 bases and 6 bases, with 18 bases remaining between them. Per germline, CDR1 MGHRA and CDR2 YSYEKL. This CDR3 region has 16 residues.